This T cell receptor (beta chain) came from a study of blood T cells in healthy people across ages. Study-wide results and limits: Estimated diversity across one million T cells was deemed an underestimate.

After removal of 2 bases from V and 0 bases from J, the junction contained 11 bases not matched to a gene. Germline-derived CDR1 and CDR2 are DFQATT and SNEGSKA (reference sequence). The CDR3 consists of 17 residues. Using a J-beta primer mix together with a sample-barcoded 5' primer, a second PCR was run for roughly 7 to 11 cycles. TCRdb used MiXCR to reprocess the 5' RACE reads, holding one entry per CDR3 protein. The profile covers around 650,000 distinct CDR3 sequences, with approximately 40% appearing a single time and 25% to 35% taken by the ten largest. This clonotype was detected only a few times. Its specificity is not known.

Sequences were obtained from blood. The TCR comes from a man older than 75 in good health. The J gene is TRBJ2-3, the V gene TRBV20-1, with 7 bases fitting TRBD2. The CDR3 sequence: CSARSPTSVTSTDTQYF. DNA for the CDR3: TGCAGTGCTAGATCCCCAACTAGCGTAACTAGCACAGATACGCAGTATTTT.